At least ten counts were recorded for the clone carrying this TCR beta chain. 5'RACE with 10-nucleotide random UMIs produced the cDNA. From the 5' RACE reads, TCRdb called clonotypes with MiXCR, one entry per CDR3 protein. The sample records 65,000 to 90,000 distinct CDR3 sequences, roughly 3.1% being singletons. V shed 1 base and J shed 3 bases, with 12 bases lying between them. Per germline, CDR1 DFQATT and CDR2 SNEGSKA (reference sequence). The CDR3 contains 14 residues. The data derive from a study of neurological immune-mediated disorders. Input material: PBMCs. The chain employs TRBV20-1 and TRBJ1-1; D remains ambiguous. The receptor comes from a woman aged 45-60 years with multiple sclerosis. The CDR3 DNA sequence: TGCAGTGCTAGAGGCATGAATGGTGACACTGAAGCTTTCTTT. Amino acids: CSARGMNGDTEAFF.